This passage covers 16 T cell receptor beta chains from one sample sequenced in a study of cytomegalovirus exposure and HLA in healthy donors (dated by TCRdb to the late 2010s). Libraries were constructed by the immunoSEQ multiplex PCR assay. For the multiplex PCR, a mixture combining 60 forward primers for TCR Vbeta segments and 13 reverse primers for TCR Jbeta segments was used. The source is immuneACCESS, and TCRdb retained only in-frame sequences with V and J called. Part of the clones is not carried over; for the studies checked, unresolved V genes explain less than half of this, and the remainder is unexplained. The sample table shows around 100,000 clones, and 74% are seen once. Clones ranked in the top ten supply about 2.5% of the sample. The sequenced sample was PBMCs. The source is a man between 45 and 60 years old in good health and CMV-seropositive.

The chain combines TRBV11-2 with TRBJ2-3; TRBD1 aligns across 9 bases. Germline CDR1 reads SGHAT; CDR2 reads FQNNGV. J was trimmed by 10 bases and V by 5 bases; bases with no gene match: 16. The CDR3 spans 16 residues. The CDR3 loop is CASSPASGTGRTAQYF. DNA of the CDR3: TGTGCCAGCAGCCCAGCTTCCGGGACAGGGAGGACTGCGCAGTATTTT.

This chain links TRBV7-3 with TRBJ1-1; D is possibly TRBD1 (5 bases). The CDR3 runs to 13 residues. With 2 bases removed from V and 4 bases from J, the gap between germline ends came to 8 bases. Germline V CDR1 and CDR2: SGHTA, FQGTGA. The CDR3 reads CASSLLGLTEAFF. The CDR3 DNA reads as TGTGCCAGCAGCTTACTGGGACTCACTGAAGCTTTCTTT.

V is TRBV9 and J is TRBJ1-1; 11 bases fit TRBD1. CDR1 is SGDLS, CDR2 YYNGEE, per germline. This CDR3 is 15 amino acids long. Unmatched junction bases numbered 4, after V lost 3 bases and J lost 3 bases. The CDR3 sequence: CASSGGTGGDTEAFF. The CDR3 DNA reads as TGTGCCAGCAGCGGAGGGACAGGGGGAGACACTGAAGCTTTCTTT.

The gene calls are TRBV28 and TRBJ1-2, with D maybe TRBD1 (5 bases). V lost 6 bases and J 8 bases, leaving 19 bases between the germline ends. This CDR3 has 14 amino acids. The germline V gene has CDR1 MDHEN and CDR2 SYDVKM. CDR3 sequence: CASSPDGGTSGYTF. CDR3 in DNA: TGTGCCAGCAGCCCCGACGGAGGGACTAGCGGCTACACCTTC.

This sequence joins TRBV19 and TRBJ1-4; D might be TRBD1 (6 bases). This CDR3 has 15 amino acids. The V and J ends lost 6 bases and 2 bases respectively, with 13 bases between them. In germline, CDR1 is LNHDA, CDR2 SQIVND (reference sequence). CDR3 amino acids: CASSQTGNTNEKLFF. CDR3 sequence (DNA): TGTGCCAGTAGCCAAACAGGGAACACTAATGAAAAACTGTTTTTT.

The chain joins TRBV11-3 to TRBJ2-1, with D possibly TRBD1 on 5 matching bases. V was clipped by 3 bases and J by 1 base, with 10 bases between them. Germline values: CDR1 SGHNT, CDR2 YENEEA. This CDR3 comprises 15 residues. Written as DNA, the CDR3 is TGTGCCAGCAGCTTTGGGGCAGAGTCCTACAATGAGCAGTTCTTC. The encoded protein is CASSFGAESYNEQFF.

The V gene is TRBV29-1, the J gene TRBJ1-1; maybe TRBD1 (5 bases). Trimming took off 7 bases at V and 2 bases at J, with 20 bases between the two ends. The CDR3 sequence is 15 residues long. CDR1 is SQVTM, CDR2 ANQGSEA, per germline. The CDR3 region is CSAGRVFGGNTEAFF. The CDR3 nucleotides are TGCAGCGCTGGGAGGGTGTTCGGGGGAAACACTGAAGCTTTCTTT.

In nucleotides, the CDR3 is TGTGCCAGCAGCCCTCGATTAGCGGGGCTCACAGATACGCAGTATTTT. This codes for CASSPRLAGLTDTQYF. The V and J genes are TRBV5-4 and TRBJ2-3, with 8 bases lining up with TRBD2. The CDR3 is made up of 16 amino acids. J gave up 2 bases and V 4 bases, and 9 bases lay outside the gene matches. CDR1 is SGHNT, CDR2 YYREEE, per germline (reference sequence). Full variable domain (rest looked up from reference TRBV5-4 and TRBJ2-3): ETGVTQSPTHLIKTRGQQVTLRCSSQSGHNTVSWYQQALGQGPQFIFQYYREEENGRGNFPPRFSGLQFPNYSSELNVNALELDDSALYLCASSPRLAGLTDTQYFGPGTRLTVL.

The chain combines TRBV10-3 with TRBJ1-4, with D possibly TRBD1 on 5 matching bases. The germline V gene has CDR1 ENHRY and CDR2 SYGVKD. Between the trimmed V and J ends, which lost 2 bases and 12 bases, there was a span of 13 bases. The CDR3 extends over 13 amino acids. The CDR3 DNA follows: TGTGCCATCAGTGAGGGGGCAGCCCTTGAACTGTTTTTT. Its protein product is CAISEGAALELFF.

This chain joins TRBV11-2 and TRBJ1-2; 8 bases line up with TRBD1. V trimming: 2 bases; J trimming: 8 bases; junction bases outside the gene matches: 10. The CDR3 is 15 residues long. CDR1 and CDR2 from the germline V gene are SGHAT and FQNNGV. The CDR3: CASSLRGQGALGYTF. The CDR3, as DNA: TGTGCCAGCAGCTTACGTGGGCAGGGGGCCCTAGGCTACACCTTC.

The chain links TRBV6-6 to TRBJ2-7; 10 bases map to TRBD1. Germline CDR1 MNHNY, CDR2 SVGAGI (reference sequence). V lost 7 bases, J lost 4 bases, and 4 bases stayed unmatched. The CDR3 sequence is 13 residues long. CDR3 in DNA: TGTGCCAGCAACCGGGACAGGGGTTACGAGCAGTACTTC. Its protein product is CASNRDRGYEQYF.

The V and J genes are TRBV5-1 and TRBJ1-2; 7 bases are shared with TRBD1. V lost 0 bases, J lost 1 base, and 15 bases stayed unmatched. Germline loops: CDR1 SGHRS, CDR2 YFSETQ. CDR3 size: 19 residues. The CDR3 nucleotides read TGCGCCAGCAGCTTGGGTAAAGGGGTCTTGGGACAGCTTAACTATGGCTACACCTTC. This gives the protein CASSLGKGVLGQLNYGYTF.

The rearrangement links TRBV11-2 to TRBJ2-7; 9 bases are shared with TRBD1. The V gene's germline CDR1 is SGHAT and CDR2 FQNNGV. After removal of 4 bases from V and 2 bases from J, the junction contained 15 bases not matched to a gene. The CDR3 has 18 residues. This CDR3 is CASSSYRGPIGGTYEQYF. CDR3 DNA: TGTGCCAGCAGCTCTTACAGGGGGCCCATCGGGGGGACCTACGAGCAGTACTTC.

This clone was observed a few times. The rearrangement uses TRBV29-1 and TRBJ2-7; 8 bases match TRBD1. V shed 4 bases and J 3 bases; nucleotides not matched to a gene: 5. Germline V gene sequence: CDR1 SQVTM, CDR2 ANQGSEA. This CDR3 is built from 13 residues. CDR3 DNA sequence: TGCAGCGTTGGGGACAGGTTGAACTACGAGCAGTACTTC. Translated: CSVGDRLNYEQYF.

A single count supports this clone. The chain couples TRBV7-9 to TRBJ2-7; 9 positions agree with TRBD2. This CDR3 region has 16 residues. CDR1 is SEHNR, CDR2 FQNEAQ, per germline (reference sequence). J gave up 3 bases and V 5 bases, and 11 bases lay outside the gene matches. CDR3 in DNA: TGTGCCAGCAGCACCTTGACTAGCGGAGACCGCTACGAGCAGTACTTC. Its protein is CASSTLTSGDRYEQYF.

The rearrangement links TRBV5-1 to TRBJ2-3; 9 nucleotides line up with TRBD2. The CDR3 consists of 16 residues. CDR1 is SGHRS and CDR2 is YFSETQ in the germline V gene. J was trimmed by 1 base and V by 3 bases; bases with no gene match: 6. CDR3 region: CASSSGVAGGTDTQYF. The DNA of the CDR3 is TGCGCCAGCAGCTCGGGGGTAGCGGGGGGCACAGATACGCAGTATTTT.